This T cell receptor (beta chain) is drawn from a study of PD-1 blockade in mismatch repair-deficient tumors. Clones were read by immunoSEQ multiplex PCR, and TCRdb kept only the in-frame ones, dropping some. Among about 16,000 clones listed, 84% were seen once. The germline V and J ends were trimmed by 0 bases and 7 bases, with 19 bases remaining between them. Germline CDR1 reads LGHNA; CDR2 reads YNFKEQ. CDR3 length: 17 residues. The receptor was isolated from an adult with mismatch repair-deficient cancer. Here the sequenced sample was PBMCs, taken before pembrolizumab treatment. This rearrangement joins TRBV4-2 to TRBJ1-5, with D perhaps matching TRBD1 (6 bases). CDR3 in amino acids: CASSQEEGGQGGQPQHF. The CDR3 DNA follows: TGTGCCAGCAGCCAAGAAGAAGGGGGGCAGGGTGGACAGCCCCAGCATTTT.